This TCR beta chain was sequenced in a study of human T cells and chemical hapten exposure. Study-level information: Alopecia areata, totalis or universalis affected patients who were mostly female.

Library preparation tagged each individual cDNA molecule with a unique molecular identifier. TCRdb independently ran MiXCR on the RACE reads; one entry per CDR3 protein. The table has 180,000 or so distinct CDR3 sequences, around 15% seen once. Study-level findings and limits: Expanded TCRs created a significantly greater count of big CDR3 similarity clusters than controls did.

V dropped 8 bases and J dropped 6 bases, with 11 bases sitting between them. Germline V gene lookup returns CDR1 MNHEY and CDR2 SVGEGT. The CDR3 has 12 amino acids. Regarding this clonotype: Antigen: not known.

The time point denotes: patch test 1, 2 weeks after DPC sensitization. Noted treatment: therapeutic diphenylcyclopropenone sensitization with weekly scalp DPC. Unfractionated whole blood yielded total RNA. The chain combines TRBV6-2 or TRBV6-3 with TRBJ2-1; D is undetermined. Sample: whole blood, taken in connection with sensitization to the hapten diphenylcyclopropenone (DPC). The sequence derives from a woman in her twenties or thirties with alopecia areata. Some clones in this sample may be carry-over from other donors' samples. The CDR3 loop is CASATLGNEQFF. As DNA, the CDR3 is TGTGCCAGCGCGACCCTAGGCAATGAGCAGTTCTTC.